This T cell receptor beta chain was identified during a study of identical twins. The CDR3 runs 15 residues. Germline-derived CDR1 and CDR2 are SQVTM and ANQGSEA. Trimming took off 2 bases at V and 1 base at J, with 11 bases between the two ends. Via MiXCR, TCRdb re-called the 5' RACE reads, giving one row per CDR3 protein. The table includes 650,000 to 750,000 distinct CDR3 sequences, 21% detected once. This same sample was also taken into another study, of T cells expressing NK-cell markers. This second report adds: Each of over 5 donors carried dominant NKG2C+ clonotypes accounting for about 1.0-8% of CD8+ T cells.

The sample consisted of PBMCs. The sequence derives from a woman between 18 and 29 years old in good health. This chain links TRBV29-1 with TRBJ2-2; D not resolved. CDR3 residues: CSVEFMKKNTGELFF. CDR3 nucleotide sequence: TGCAGCGTTGAATTCATGAAAAAGAACACCGGGGAGCTGTTTTTT.